These 26 T cell receptor beta chains came from one sample sequenced in a study of blood T cell repertoires in COVID-19. Repertoires were generated with immunoSEQ multiplex PCR, while TCRdb's copy carries only in-frame clones and drops some. This sample has around 140,000 clones, with about three quarters found just once. The specimen was peripheral blood. The source of these receptors is a middle-aged man with acute or convalescent COVID-19.

The rearrangement uses TRBV25-1 and TRBJ1-6; 7 nucleotides agree with TRBD1. In germline, CDR1 is MGHDK, CDR2 SYGVNS. The length of the CDR3 is 14 residues. The trim removed 5 bases at V and 8 bases at J, leaving 6 bases unmatched. The CDR3 DNA reads as TGTGCCAGCAGTCCGGACAGGCGGGATTCACCCCTCCACTTT. It yields the protein CASSPDRRDSPLHF.

The chain uses TRBV5-6 and TRBJ1-1; 10 positions match TRBD1. The CDR3 length is 15 residues. CDR1 is SGHDT, CDR2 YYEEEE, per germline. Germline trimming cut 3 bases from V and 3 bases from J; bases unmatched to any gene: 5. This chain's CDR3 is CASSSRTGGDTEAFF. The CDR3 DNA reads as TGTGCCAGCAGCTCACGGACAGGGGGAGACACTGAAGCTTTCTTT.

V and J are TRBV5-1 and TRBJ2-3; D is unresolved. The CDR3 is 14 amino acids. V shed 4 bases and J shed 1 base, with 10 bases lying between them. From germline, CDR1 is SGHRS and CDR2 YFSETQ. The CDR3 reads CASSAVYGTDTQYF. The CDR3 DNA reads as TGCGCCAGCAGCGCGGTATATGGCACAGATACGCAGTATTTT.

This clone was seen more than once but under ten times. The rearrangement links TRBV6-5 to TRBJ1-5, with a weak D call TRBD1 (5 bases). V was shortened by 6 bases and J by 1 base, with 13 bases between the two germline ends. CDR3 length: 15 residues. The germline CDR1 and CDR2 sequences are MNHEY and SVGAGI. CDR3 nucleotide sequence: TGTGCCAGCAGGGTCGGGGGGGAGAGCAATCAGCCCCAGCATTTT. Protein product: CASRVGGESNQPQHF.

The chain couples TRBV5-5 to TRBJ1-1; 9 nucleotides agree with TRBD1. Germline V gene sequence: CDR1 SGHKS, CDR2 YYEKEE (reference sequence). V shed 3 bases and J 0 bases; nucleotides not matched to a gene: 3. The CDR3 consists of 15 residues. The CDR3 nucleotides are TGTGCCAGCAGCTCCCGGACAGGGGTGAACACTGAAGCTTTCTTT. It translates to CASSSRTGVNTEAFF.

This clone was seen once. The genes are TRBV7-6 and TRBJ1-4; D is unresolved. This CDR3 contains 15 residues. Trimming removed 5 bases at V and 7 bases at J, with 17 bases between. Looked up from germline, CDR1 is SGHVS and CDR2 is FNYEAQ. The CDR3 here is CASSPWWGGCEKLFF. For the CDR3, the DNA is TGTGCCAGCAGCCCATGGTGGGGAGGGTGTGAAAAACTGTTTTTT.

This clone was seen just once. The V call is TRBV11-3, the J call TRBJ2-1, with 9 bases aligning to TRBD2. Germline CDR1 is SGHNT and CDR2 is YENEEA. With V trimmed by 4 bases and J by 8 bases, 6 bases remained unmatched. The CDR3 spans 14 residues. CDR3 sequence (DNA): TGTGCCAGCAGCTCGCCTAGCGGGGACCATGAGCAGTTCTTC. This translates into CASSSPSGDHEQFF.

The chain joins TRBV5-1 to TRBJ1-6, with 8 bases matching TRBD1. V lost 5 bases and J lost 1; bases outside the gene matches: 8. The CDR3 extends over 17 amino acids. CDR1 is SGHRS, CDR2 YFSETQ, per germline. CDR3: CASRWQGAGSYNSPLHF. The CDR3 DNA follows: TGCGCCAGCAGGTGGCAGGGGGCTGGTTCCTATAATTCACCCCTCCACTTT.

The genes are TRBV7-6 and TRBJ2-1; 7 nucleotides agree with TRBD2. The trim removed 1 base at V and 4 bases at J, leaving 4 bases unmatched. CDR1 is SGHVS, CDR2 FNYEAQ, per germline. This CDR3 comprises 15 residues. This chain's CDR3 is CASSLEAGPYNEQFF. CDR3 DNA sequence: TGTGCCAGCAGCTTAGAAGCGGGGCCTTACAATGAGCAGTTCTTC.

The chain carries TRBV30 and TRBJ1-1; D remains unclear. From germline, CDR1 is GTSNPN and CDR2 SVGIG (reference sequence). The CDR3 is made up of 11 amino acids. The germline V and J ends were trimmed by 5 bases and 1 base, with 5 bases remaining between them. CDR3 sequence: CAWGENTEAFF. DNA of the CDR3: TGTGCCTGGGGAGAGAACACTGAAGCTTTCTTT.

The chain links TRBV7-3 to TRBJ2-2; D is ambiguous. V was clipped by 5 bases and J by 6 bases, with 13 bases between them. Germline V gene sequence: CDR1 SGHTA, CDR2 FQGTGA. The CDR3 spans 14 residues. CDR3 bases: TGTGCCAGCAGCGCGGCCCTCGCGGCCGGGGAGCTGTTTTTT. This translates into CASSAALAAGELFF.

A remark on this clone: In the same sample, other DNA sequences code for this CDR3. The chain has TRBV5-1 and TRBJ1-1; D not resolved. The CDR3 totals 13 residues. In germline, CDR1 is SGHRS, CDR2 YFSETQ. The germline V and J ends were trimmed by 0 bases and 1 base, with 4 bases remaining between them. CDR3 residues: CASSLAGNTEAFF. CDR3 coding DNA: TGCGCCAGCAGCTTGGCCGGGAACACTGAAGCTTTCTTT.

This clone was detected a few times. The chain links TRBV19 to TRBJ2-5; 9 nucleotides line up with TRBD2. From germline, CDR1 is LNHDA and CDR2 SQIVND (reference sequence). The junction had 5 bases not matched to a gene; V was cut back by 5 bases and J by 1 base. CDR3 length: 15 residues. The DNA of the CDR3 is TGTGCCAGTAGTTCTTTAGCGGGGGCCCAAGAGACCCAGTACTTC. Its protein is CASSSLAGAQETQYF.

V usage is TRBV4-1 and J usage is TRBJ1-5; 10 bases match TRBD1. Germline assignment: CDR1 MGHRA and CDR2 YSYEKL. The V segment lost 3 bases and the J segment 7 bases; nucleotides outside the gene matches: 3. The CDR3 spans 14 residues. CDR3 region: CASSQGQGRQPQHF. CDR3 nucleotide sequence: TGCGCCAGCAGCCAGGGACAGGGGAGACAGCCCCAGCATTTT.

The V and J genes are TRBV10-2 and TRBJ1-6; TRBD1 might be the D (6 bases). The CDR3 runs 14 residues. Trimming left V 7 bases short and J 7 bases short, with 14 bases between. Germline-derived CDR1 and CDR2 are WSHSY and SAAADI. In DNA, the CDR3 is TGCGCCAGCACTTCCACGACAGGAAATTCACCCCTCCACTTT. It translates to CASTSTTGNSPLHF.

The chain combines TRBV28 with TRBJ2-2; possibly TRBD1 for D (6 bases). From germline, CDR1 is MDHEN and CDR2 SYDVKM. Trimming removed 8 bases at V and 0 bases at J, with 10 bases between. This CDR3 has 14 amino acids. The CDR3 sequence is CASSDSSNTGELFF. The CDR3 bases are TGTGCCAGCTCGGACAGTTCGAACACCGGGGAGCTGTTTTTT.

The chain employs TRBV18 and TRBJ1-3; 7 bases map to TRBD1. The germline V gene encodes CDR1 KGHSH and CDR2 LQKENI. V dropped 6 bases and J dropped 4; count of bases not matched to a gene: 6. There are 14 residues in the CDR3. The CDR3 reads CASSLGQEGNTIYF. The CDR3 DNA sequence: TGTGCCAGCTCCCTAGGACAGGAAGGAAACACCATATATTTT.

The sample holds a few counts of this clone. The gene calls are TRBV27 and TRBJ2-5; D perhaps matches TRBD2 (6 bases). CDR3 length: 14 residues. CDR1 and CDR2 (germline): MNHEY, SMNVEV (reference sequence). Trimming took off 7 bases at V and 2 bases at J, with 14 bases between the two ends. The CDR3 bases are TGTGCCAGCATTCATCAGGGAGGACAAGAGACCCAGTACTTC. This codes for CASIHQGGQETQYF.

This chain connects TRBV11-2 to TRBJ1-5; D uncertain. The CDR3 covers 15 residues. The ends were cut back, 5 bases at V and 1 base at J, with 12 bases in the middle. Germline lookup yields CDR1 SGHAT and CDR2 FQNNGV. Here the CDR3 reads CASSPSPQSNQPQHF. The CDR3 DNA reads TGTGCCAGCAGCCCCTCCCCACAGAGCAATCAGCCCCAGCATTTT.

The table lists this clone with a few counts. The chain links TRBV6-5 to TRBJ2-5; D ambiguous. Germline V gene sequence: CDR1 MNHEY, CDR2 SVGAGI. The CDR3 consists of 13 residues. With 5 bases removed from V and 8 bases from J, the gap between germline ends came to 15 bases. DNA for the CDR3: TGTGCCAGCAGTATATACGGAAGCGAAACCCAGTACTTC. Its translation is CASSIYGSETQYF.

This clone appeared a few times. V usage is TRBV29-1 and J usage is TRBJ1-5; 7 bases line up with TRBD1. Per germline, CDR1 SQVTM and CDR2 ANQGSEA. V shed 7 bases, J shed 4 bases, and the junction held 7 bases outside the gene matches. The CDR3 length is 13 residues. In DNA, the CDR3 is TGCAGCGCAACCGACAGGGAAAATCAGCCCCAGCATTTT. Its translation: CSATDRENQPQHF.

The chain recombines TRBV19 with TRBJ1-4; 7 positions match TRBD1. Looked up from germline, CDR1 is LNHDA and CDR2 is SQIVND (reference sequence). V shed 5 bases, J shed 0 bases, and the junction held 3 bases outside the gene matches. The CDR3 runs 15 residues. CDR3: CASSDGTATNEKLFF. The DNA of the CDR3 is TGTGCCAGTAGTGACGGGACAGCAACTAATGAAAAACTGTTTTTT.

V is TRBV3-1 (or the pseudogene TRBV3-2) and J is TRBJ1-2; possible D gene TRBD1, 6 bases. Trimming removed 3 bases at V and 10 bases at J, with 18 bases between. This CDR3 is built from 14 residues. CDR1 is LGHDT, CDR2 YNNKEL, per germline (reference sequence). The CDR3 nucleotides read TGTGCCAGCAGCCAGGGTAACCAGGGGAGAGCCTACACCTTC. Translating it yields CASSQGNQGRAYTF.

CDR3 bases: TGTGCCAGCTCACCCGTGCGAGACACTGAAGCTTTCTTT. It encodes CASSPVRDTEAFF. The chain employs TRBV18 and TRBJ1-1; D unresolved. Germline V lookup: CDR1 KGHSH, CDR2 LQKENI. This CDR3 spans 13 amino acids. Trimming shortened V by 3 bases and J by 3 bases, and 8 bases separated the two germline ends. The full variable domain, rest sourced from reference TRBV18 and TRBJ1-1, is NAGVMQNPRHLVRRRGQEARLRCSPMKGHSHVYWYRQLPEEGLKFMVYLQKENIIDESGMPKERFSAEFPKEGPSILRIQQVVRGDSAAYFCASSPVRDTEAFFGQGTRLTVV.

This clone has a single count. This rearrangement joins TRBV5-4 to TRBJ2-3, with D hard to call. Germline V gene data show CDR1 as SGHNT and CDR2 as YYREEE (reference sequence). CDR3 length equals 13 residues. The V gene lost 3 bases and the J gene lost 4 bases, with 9 bases spanning the gap. The CDR3 sequence: CASSSQVSDTQYF. Here the CDR3 DNA reads TGTGCCAGCAGCTCGCAGGTTTCAGATACGCAGTATTTT.

The rearrangement joins TRBV5-1 to TRBJ2-5; 8 bases map to TRBD1. Germline V lookup: CDR1 SGHRS, CDR2 YFSETQ. The CDR3 is made up of 15 amino acids. The V gene end was trimmed by 6 bases and the J gene end by 1 base; junction bases not matched to a gene: 8. CDR3 region: CASTRTGPSQETQYF. The DNA for the CDR3 is TGCGCCAGCACCCGGACAGGGCCGTCCCAAGAGACCCAGTACTTC. Full variable domain (missing parts from reference TRBV5-1 and TRBJ2-5): KAGVTQTPRYLIKTRGQQVTLSCSPISGHRSVSWYQQTPGQGLQFLFEYFSETQRNKGNFPGRFSGRQFSNSRSEMNVSTLELGDSALYLCASTRTGPSQETQYFGPGTRLLVL.